This is a list of T cell receptor beta chains from one sample in a study of T cells in Graves' hyperthyroidism and ophthalmopathy. Using its own MiXCR run on the multiplex PCR reads, TCRdb lists one record per CDR3 protein. The table has about 200,000 distinct CDR3 sequences, roughly a sixth seen once. The specimen was blood. The receptors were gathered from a woman in her 50s with Graves' hyperthyroidism. CDR3s leave out the opening cysteine and the closing phenylalanine or tryptophan.

v_gene	j_gene	CDR3aa
TRBV6-5	TRBJ2-1	ASSYLLDEQF
TRBV3-1	TRBJ1-5	ASSQFSDLNQPQH
TRBV30	TRBJ2-1	AWSAGLAGVGQF
TRBV6-1	TRBJ2-5	AGGFGVQETQY
TRBV7-2	TRBJ2-7	ASSRAGTGSYEQY
TRBV4-1	TRBJ2-5	ASSQRLLAGGGQETQY
TRBV7-9	TRBJ2-2	ASRGGNTGELF
TRBV14	TRBJ2-3	ASSQEDRGSTDTQY
TRBV20-1	TRBJ2-1	SAVGPPHGPYNEQF
TRBV19	TRBJ1-5	ASTVDRVPQPQH
TRBV7-9	TRBJ2-1	ASSDKFGTRHNEQF
TRBV6-2/TRBV6-3	TRBJ1-1	ARGNTGGLTEAF
TRBV12-3/TRBV12-4	TRBJ1-2	ASSPSRIYGYT
TRBV25-1	TRBJ2-5	ASSEGGTSGRGGGETQY
TRBV15	TRBJ2-7	ATSREVGQGLYEQY
TRBV28	TRBJ2-1	ASNDRPSSYNEQF
TRBV19	TRBJ1-1	ASSQGQGAGNTEAF
TRBV20-1	TRBJ2-7	SARVPGGSRYEQY
TRBV7-9	TRBJ2-1	ASSPPQDRRSYNEQF
TRBV7-9	TRBJ2-5	ASSFLTGPPHQETQY
TRBV24-1	TRBJ1-2	ATSDPSSGQGRYGYT
TRBV28	TRBJ2-7	ASTRDISYEQY
TRBV11-2	TRBJ2-7	ASSRGGSGRTAYEQY
TRBV24-1	TRBJ2-1	ATSGSSSYNEQF
TRBV5-6	TRBJ2-7	ASSSTTGPHEQY
TRBV11-2	TRBJ2-5	ASSQGQGETQY
TRBV13	TRBJ2-7	ASSFGYDYEQY
TRBV7-9	TRBJ2-5	ASSLAPREGETQY
TRBV5-5	TRBJ1-2	ASSPESGPYYGYT
TRBV28	TRBJ1-5	ASSTGGGSIQPQH
TRBV27	TRBJ2-7	ASLGWRGAAYEQY
TRBV28	TRBJ1-1	ASSLPAGTGWENTEAF
TRBV5-1	TRBJ2-7	ASTGTSGSNEQY
TRBV5-1	TRBJ2-1	ASSLGGRSYNEQF
TRBV10-3	TRBJ1-2	AISAGDYGYT
TRBV6-6	TRBJ1-1	ASSYPGTFNTEAF
TRBV6-2/TRBV6-3	TRBJ2-5	ASSYSLAGVETQY
TRBV5-5	TRBJ2-1	ASSSGHWSDEQF
TRBV9	TRBJ2-3	ASSSRPRGGGTQY
TRBV18	TRBJ1-5	ASSPTMDRSQH
TRBV4-1	TRBJ2-2	ASSLGANTGELF
TRBV5-5	TRBJ2-2	ASSGGTSGHTGELF
TRBV5-1	TRBJ1-1	ASSGQSEAF
TRBV6-1	TRBJ2-7	ASSPTSGSRDYEQY
TRBV6-1	TRBJ2-6	ASTVYVEPGSLSSGANVLT
TRBV6-1	TRBJ1-5	ASSEGTGRNQPQH
TRBV3-1	TRBJ1-6	ASSHSRDSPLH